These 4 T cell receptor beta chains were all obtained from the same sample, sequenced in a study of cytomegalovirus exposure and HLA in healthy donors. Sequenced by immunoSEQ multiplex PCR; TCRdb stores in-frame clones only, minus some. The sample lists around 220,000 clones, approximately 83% occurring once. The sequencing sample was made of PBMCs. The source of these receptors is a woman aged 25 to 39 in good health and CMV-seropositive.

The genes are TRBV6-5 and TRBJ2-7, with D possibly matching TRBD2 (5 bases). Germline V lookup: CDR1 MNHEY, CDR2 SVGAGI. The CDR3 totals 15 residues. Trimming took off 5 bases at V and 2 bases at J, with 16 bases between the two ends. Written as DNA, the CDR3 is TGTGCCAGCAGTATCTCCGGAGGTGGCCCCTACGAGCAGTACTTC. It translates to CASSISGGGPYEQYF.

The V and J genes are TRBV9 and TRBJ2-3, with D tentatively TRBD1 or TRBD2 (5 bases each). The germline V gene has CDR1 SGDLS and CDR2 YYNGEE. With 4 bases removed from V and 1 base from J, the gap between germline ends came to 13 bases. This CDR3 is built from 15 residues. CDR3 in DNA: TGTGCCAGCAGCTTCGGGACGCCTCGCACAGATACGCAGTATTTT. As protein: CASSFGTPRTDTQYF.

This chain joins TRBV6-1 and TRBJ2-7; 10 nucleotides agree with TRBD1. J gave up 3 bases and V 4 bases, and 6 bases lay outside the gene matches. CDR3 length: 15 residues. CDR1 is MNHNS and CDR2 is SASEGT in the germline V gene. The chain's CDR3 is CASSASGTGVYEQYF. The CDR3 nucleotides are TGTGCCAGCAGTGCTTCCGGGACAGGGGTCTACGAGCAGTACTTC.

This clone was observed a few times. V is TRBV19 and J is TRBJ1-5, with D unresolved. The CDR3 extends over 15 amino acids. Germline values: CDR1 LNHDA, CDR2 SQIVND (reference sequence). V was cut by 3 bases and J by 0 bases, with 9 bases left in between. The CDR3 nucleotides are TGTGCCAGTAGTATCCCGGGGAGTAGCAATCAGCCCCAGCATTTT. This gives the protein CASSIPGSSNQPQHF.